This T cell receptor (beta chain) was sequenced during a study of T cell repertoires in cytomegalovirus infection. Study as a whole: Public TCR beta signature analysis indicated the presence of both CMV infection and matching HLA type. The study's findings and limits: Cumulative public TCR beta family frequency identified carriers of CMV plus the relevant HLA.

In TCRdb, the reads were re-called with MiXCR into one record per CDR3 protein. The table records about 190,000 distinct CDR3 sequences, 28% of them present only once. The CDR3 is 14 amino acids. Germline V gene sequence: CDR1 SGHTA, CDR2 FQGNSA. After removal of 3 bases from V and 5 bases from J, the junction contained 3 bases not matched to a gene. Many counts were recorded for this clonotype. As yet, its antigen is unknown. The V call is TRBV7-2, the J call TRBJ2-1; the match to TRBD1 covers 8 bases. The TCR sequence derives from a human donor in good health (CMV status not recorded). Some clones in this sample may be carry-over from other donors' samples. Material: PBMCs. CDR3 protein: CASSFKTGDNEQFF. As DNA, the CDR3 is TGTGCCAGCAGCTTCAAGACAGGGGACAATGAGCAGTTCTTC.